The rows below give T cell receptor beta chains drawn from one sample of a study of PD-L1 blockade in urothelial cancer. Method: immunoSEQ multiplex PCR; TCRdb's copy keeps in-frame clones and lacks some. The sample includes some 41,000 clones, approximately 84% of them seen just once. The sequenced sample was PBMCs, obtained around atezolizumab (anti-PD-L1) treatment. These receptors were taken from a man aged 65 to 85 with urothelial cancer. The CDR3 runs from the conserved cysteine through the conserved F or W. The D gene is left open where the match is weak. Rows may omit the clone size; those that give it use once, few, many or a size class.

J: TRBJ2-1; size: -; D: TRBD2; V: TRBV5-1; CDR3: CASSDPSGRVRNEQFF; DNA: TGCGCCAGCAGCGACCCTAGCGGGAGGGTTCGAAATGAGCAGTTCTTC
J: TRBJ2-5; size: -; D: TRBD2; V: TRBV4-1; CDR3: CASSRGGGYQETQYF; DNA: TGCGCCAGCAGCCGGGGGGGAGGCTACCAAGAGACCCAGTACTTC
J: TRBJ1-5; size: -; D: -; V: TRBV7-9; CDR3: CASSLLEQPQHF; DNA: TGTGCCAGCAGCTTACTAGAGCAGCCCCAGCATTTT
J: TRBJ1-2; size: -; D: -; V: TRBV2; CDR3: CASSEGGFSGYTF; DNA: TGTGCCAGCAGTGAGGGGGGATTCAGTGGCTACACCTTC
J: TRBJ2-3; size: -; D: TRBD2; V: TRBV2; CDR3: CASSALAGGTDTQYF; DNA: TGTGCCAGCAGTGCGCTAGCGGGAGGCACAGATACGCAGTATTTT
J: TRBJ2-7; size: -; D: -; V: TRBV21-1; CDR3: CASSFNSGGNSSYEQYF; DNA: TGTGCCAGCAGCTTTAATAGCGGGGGGAACAGCTCCTACGAGCAGTACTTC
J: TRBJ2-2; size: few; D: -; V: TRBV14; CDR3: CASSQASRFPGELFF; DNA: TGTGCCAGCAGCCAAGCAAGTCGGTTCCCCGGGGAGCTGTTTTTT
J: TRBJ1-2; size: -; D: TRBD1; V: TRBV11-2; CDR3: CASSLDLETGGATYGYTF; DNA: TGTGCCAGCAGCTTAGATCTAGAGACAGGGGGCGCGACCTATGGCTACACCTTC
J: TRBJ1-2; size: -; D: -; V: TRBV30; CDR3: CAWSVEPGPSLTGGYTF; DNA: TGTGCCTGGAGTGTCGAGCCAGGGCCGAGTCTCACCGGGGGCTACACCTTC
J: TRBJ2-1; size: -; D: -; V: TRBV4-2; CDR3: CASSQDARESSYNEQFF; DNA: TGTGCCAGCAGCCAAGATGCTCGGGAGTCCTCCTACAATGAGCAGTTCTTC
J: TRBJ2-5; size: -; D: -; V: TRBV5-1; CDR3: CASSPTGRGYQETQYF; DNA: TGCGCCAGCAGCCCAACGGGGCGGGGATACCAAGAGACCCAGTACTTC
J: TRBJ2-3; size: -; D: -; V: TRBV18; CDR3: CASSRGSSTDTQYF; DNA: TGTGCCAGCTCACGCGGATCTAGCACAGATACGCAGTATTTT
J: TRBJ2-7; size: -; D: -; V: TRBV7-2; CDR3: CASSLETAYEQYF; DNA: TGTGCCAGCAGCTTAGAAACAGCCTACGAGCAGTACTTC
J: TRBJ1-1; size: -; D: TRBD1; V: TRBV7-9; CDR3: CASSLTGTGQYTEAFF; DNA: TGTGCCAGCAGCCTTACCGGGACAGGGCAGTACACTGAAGCTTTCTTT
J: TRBJ2-1; size: -; D: TRBD2; V: TRBV2; CDR3: CASRTSGSYNEQFF; DNA: TGTGCCAGCCGGACTAGCGGCTCCTACAATGAGCAGTTCTTC
J: TRBJ2-7; size: -; D: -; V: TRBV28; CDR3: CASSLLNYEQYF; DNA: TGTGCCAGCAGTTTGTTAAACTACGAGCAGTACTTC
J: TRBJ1-2; size: -; D: -; V: TRBV30; CDR3: CAWSPAGDGYTF; DNA: TGTGCCTGGAGTCCGGCAGGGGATGGCTACACCTTC
J: TRBJ1-1; size: -; D: -; V: TRBV7-2; CDR3: CASSLGGRSTEAFF; DNA: TGTGCCAGCAGCTTAGGCGGGAGGAGCACTGAAGCTTTCTTT
J: TRBJ1-2; size: -; D: -; V: TRBV27; CDR3: CASSLSGVGGYTF; DNA: TGTGCCAGCAGTTTATCAGGGGTGGGAGGCTACACCTTC
J: TRBJ2-3; size: -; D: TRBD1; V: TRBV19; CDR3: CASSGTGKGDTQYF; DNA: TGTGCCAGTTCTGGGACAGGGAAGGGCGATACGCAGTATTTT
J: TRBJ1-2; size: -; D: TRBD1; V: TRBV5-1; CDR3: CASSPQGQSYGYTF; DNA: TGCGCCAGCAGCCCACAGGGACAGAGCTATGGCTACACCTTC
J: TRBJ2-7; size: -; D: TRBD2; V: TRBV13; CDR3: CASSLGRLADTYEQYF; DNA: TGTGCCAGCAGCTTAGGAAGACTAGCAGACACCTACGAGCAGTACTTC
J: TRBJ1-1; size: -; D: -; V: TRBV5-1; CDR3: CASSPLGWKNTEAFF; DNA: TGCGCCAGCAGCCCCCTCGGGTGGAAGAACACTGAAGCTTTCTTT
J: TRBJ1-2; size: few; D: -; V: TRBV6-5; CDR3: CASRQDGNYGYTF; DNA: TGTGCCAGCAGACAGGACGGAAACTATGGCTACACCTTC
J: TRBJ2-1; size: -; D: -; V: TRBV5-1; CDR3: CASSLVLQGSYNEQFF; DNA: TGCGCCAGCAGCTTGGTGCTCCAGGGCTCCTACAATGAGCAGTTCTTC
J: TRBJ2-7; size: -; D: -; V: TRBV19; CDR3: CASSISDYPSEQYF; DNA: TGTGCCAGTAGTATCTCGGACTACCCGAGCGAGCAGTACTTC
J: TRBJ2-1; size: -; D: TRBD2; V: TRBV30; CDR3: CACGRAGGYNEQFF; DNA: TGTGCCTGCGGCCGGGCGGGAGGGTACAATGAGCAGTTCTTC
J: TRBJ2-4; size: -; D: TRBD1; V: TRBV6-6; CDR3: CASLRGQGHIQYF; DNA: TGTGCCAGCCTCCGAGGACAGGGCCACATTCAGTACTTC
J: TRBJ2-7; size: -; D: -; V: TRBV10-2; CDR3: CASSEFLGGAVYEQYF; DNA: TGCGCCAGCAGTGAGTTTTTGGGGGGAGCGGTCTACGAGCAGTACTTC
J: TRBJ1-1; size: -; D: -; V: TRBV4-2; CDR3: CASSQVGGPLNTEAFF; DNA: TGTGCCAGCAGCCAAGTTGGGGGCCCGTTGAACACTGAAGCTTTCTTT
J: TRBJ1-2; size: -; D: TRBD1; V: TRBV30; CDR3: CAWSEQGDGYTF; DNA: TGTGCCTGGAGCGAACAGGGGGATGGCTACACCTTC
J: TRBJ1-4; size: once; D: -; V: TRBV2; CDR3: CASRGVATNEKLFF; DNA: TGTGCCAGCAGGGGAGTTGCAACTAATGAAAAACTGTTTTTT
J: TRBJ1-1; size: -; D: -; V: TRBV28; CDR3: CAVKGGANEAFF; DNA: TGTGCCGTCAAGGGGGGGGCCAATGAAGCTTTCTTT
J: TRBJ2-7; size: -; D: TRBD1; V: TRBV5-1; CDR3: CASSPRTGRGDEQYF; DNA: TGCGCCAGCAGCCCGAGGACAGGGCGCGGGGACGAGCAGTACTTC
J: TRBJ2-6; size: -; D: TRBD1; V: TRBV5-1; CDR3: CASSRRQGTGANVLTF; DNA: TGCGCCAGCAGCAGGCGACAGGGGACAGGGGCCAACGTCCTGACTTTC
J: TRBJ2-2; size: once; D: TRBD1; V: TRBV5-1; CDR3: CASSLEDRRNTGELFF; DNA: TGCGCCAGCAGCTTGGAGGACAGGCGCAACACCGGGGAGCTGTTTTTT
J: TRBJ2-5; size: -; D: TRBD2; V: TRBV14; CDR3: CASSSLLLREGAETQYF; DNA: TGTGCCAGCAGCTCCCTACTACTGAGGGAGGGCGCGGAGACCCAGTACTTC
J: TRBJ1-1; size: -; D: TRBD1; V: TRBV2; CDR3: CASSEAVTGVTEAFF; DNA: TGTGCCAGCAGTGAAGCCGTCACAGGGGTGACTGAAGCTTTCTTT
J: TRBJ1-1; size: -; D: TRBD1; V: TRBV30; CDR3: CACFRDSNTEAFF; DNA: TGTGCCTGCTTCCGGGACAGTAACACTGAAGCTTTCTTT
J: TRBJ2-5; size: -; D: TRBD1; V: TRBV5-4; CDR3: CASSWTGSRETQYF; DNA: TGTGCCAGCAGCTGGACAGGGTCGAGGGAGACCCAGTACTTC
J: TRBJ2-1; size: -; D: TRBD2; V: TRBV11-2; CDR3: CASSHGTSGSSYNEQFF; DNA: TGTGCCAGCAGCCATGGGACTAGCGGGAGTTCCTACAATGAGCAGTTCTTC
J: TRBJ2-1; size: -; D: TRBD2; V: TRBV2; CDR3: CASKGTSGAGEQFF; DNA: TGTGCCAGCAAAGGGACTAGCGGGGCGGGTGAGCAGTTCTTC
J: TRBJ2-7; size: -; D: TRBD2; V: TRBV15; CDR3: CATSTRTSGSEQYF; DNA: TGTGCCACCAGCACCCGGACTAGCGGGAGCGAGCAGTACTTC
J: TRBJ1-1; size: -; D: -; V: TRBV7-2; CDR3: CASSSEGNTEAFF; DNA: TGTGCCAGCAGCTCGGAGGGGAACACTGAAGCTTTCTTT
J: TRBJ2-3; size: -; D: -; V: TRBV6-1; CDR3: CASSDPPGGPSTDTQYF; DNA: TGTGCCAGCAGTGACCCTCCAGGAGGCCCGAGCACAGATACGCAGTATTTT
J: TRBJ2-3; size: -; D: TRBD2; V: TRBV6-5; CDR3: CASSSGLAGPTDTQYF; DNA: TGTGCCAGCAGTTCGGGACTAGCGGGGCCCACAGATACGCAGTATTTT
J: TRBJ2-3; size: -; D: TRBD1; V: TRBV5-1; CDR3: CASSLAGTASFGDTQYF; DNA: TGCGCCAGCAGCTTGGCGGGGACAGCGTCGTTTGGAGATACGCAGTATTTT